Following are 22 T cell receptor beta chains from one sample sequenced in a study of response to subunit inactivated influenza vaccine (dated by TCRdb to 2016 to 2019). The library was obtained by RT-PCR. TCRdb names Illumina HiSeq 2500 as the instrument used. TCRdb reanalyzed the raw reads on its own, using fastp at Q25 for trimming and MiXCR for clone calling, and kept in-frame beta chains. Identical CDR3 proteins give one entry, which carries the most common genes and DNA. The sample table holds roughly 760,000 distinct CDR3 sequences, of which 20% to 25% were seen once. Of the sample, about 9.4% is held by the ten largest clones. Sequences were derived from PBMCs from blood, sampled roughly 5 days after vaccination. All receptors derive from a man between 50 and 59 years old who received an inactivated influenza vaccine. Donor details come from another sample of the same person, matched by shared clones.

The chain recombines TRBV6-2 or TRBV6-3 with TRBJ2-2; D possibly corresponds to TRBD2 (7 bases). Germline CDR1 is MNHEY and CDR2 is SVGEGT. Trimming shortened V by 9 bases and J by 4 bases, and 18 bases separated the two germline ends. The CDR3 length is 15 residues. Here the CDR3 DNA reads TGTGCCAGTGCCGGGGGGCCGCTATTCACCGGGGAGCTGTTTTTT. Its protein is CASAGGPLFTGELFF.

This clonotype was detected only once. V is TRBV21-1 and J is TRBJ2-2; the table calls TRBD2, which could not be checked here. TRBV21-1 is termed a pseudogene. This CDR3 has 15 amino acids. CDR3 in DNA: TGTGCCAGCAGCGTCACTAGCGGGAGTTTCGGGGAGCTGTTTTTT. This gives the protein CASSVTSGSFGELFF.

This clonotype was seen more than once but under ten times. V is TRBV5-1 and J is TRBJ2-7; 7 nucleotides align to TRBD1. Germline lookup yields CDR1 SGHRS and CDR2 YFSETQ. After removal of 0 bases from V and 1 base from J, the junction contained 7 bases not matched to a gene. The CDR3 consists of 16 residues. The CDR3, as DNA: TGCGCCAGCAGCTTGGTGCCAGGGGGAGCATCCTACGAGCAGTACTTC. Translated: CASSLVPGGASYEQYF.

Only a few counts were recorded for this clonotype. The chain combines TRBV6-2 or TRBV6-3 with TRBJ2-1, with 7 bases fitting TRBD1. Losses at the gene ends were 3 bases for V and 10 bases for J; bases not matched to a gene: 3. The CDR3 loop spans 12 amino acids. The V gene's germline CDR1 is MNHEY and CDR2 SVGEGT. The CDR3 reads CASSYVDREQFF. The CDR3 nucleotides are TGTGCCAGCAGTTATGTGGACAGGGAGCAGTTCTTC.

At least ten counts were recorded for this clonotype. The genes are TRBV20-1 and TRBJ2-7; D possibly uses TRBD1 or TRBD2 (6 bases each). Germline CDR1 DFQATT, CDR2 SNEGSKA (reference sequence). CDR3 length equals 15 residues. Between the trimmed V and J ends, which lost 0 bases and 3 bases, there was a span of 15 bases. The CDR3 loop reads CSARDFGGRFYEQYF. In nucleotides, the CDR3 is TGCAGTGCTAGAGATTTTGGGGGGCGCTTCTACGAGCAGTACTTC.

This clonotype was detected only a few times. The rearrangement links TRBV3-1 to TRBJ2-3; D unresolved. V shed 5 bases and J shed 4 bases, with 7 bases lying between them. The CDR3 runs 12 residues. Per germline, CDR1 LGHDT and CDR2 YNNKEL (reference sequence). The CDR3 here is CASSTHADTQYF. CDR3 nucleotide sequence: TGTGCCAGCAGCACACACGCAGATACGCAGTATTTT.

A few counts support this clonotype. The J gene is TRBJ1-5, the V gene TRBV4-1; D is possibly TRBD1 (5 bases). The CDR3 extends over 17 amino acids. V shed 2 bases and J shed 4 bases, with 18 bases lying between them. In germline, CDR1 is MGHRA, CDR2 YSYEKL. CDR3 DNA sequence: TGCGCCAGCAGCCAACAACACTTACAGGAATTGAATCAGCCCCAGCATTTT. Translated, it gives CASSQQHLQELNQPQHF.

This clonotype was seen more than once but under ten times. The chain employs TRBV20-1 and TRBJ2-5; 12 nucleotides match TRBD2. After removal of 4 bases from V and 5 bases from J, the junction contained 14 bases not matched to a gene. In germline, CDR1 is DFQATT, CDR2 SNEGSKA (reference sequence). The CDR3 totals 17 residues. The CDR3 coding sequence is TGCAGTGCTACACTAGCGGGGGGTAAGGGAGTTACGGAGACCCAGTACTTC. This codes for CSATLAGGKGVTETQYF.

This clonotype was detected a few times. The CDR3 sequence: CASSQELAQHTQYF. The CDR3 bases are TGCGCCAGCAGCCAAGAACTAGCACAGCATACGCAGTATTTT. The genes are TRBV4-3 and TRBJ2-3, with D maybe TRBD2 (6 bases). The germline CDR1 and CDR2 sequences are LGHNA and YSLEER. The CDR3 runs to 14 residues. Trimming pared 0 bases from V and 7 bases from J, leaving 11 bases between.

This sequence joins TRBV12-3 or TRBV12-4 and TRBJ2-1; a weak D match, TRBD2 (6 bases). The ends were cut back, 6 bases at V and 9 bases at J, with 12 bases in the middle. The CDR3 covers 12 residues. CDR3 coding DNA: TGTGCCAGCAGGGGGGGAGTCCGTGAGCAGTTCTTC. This codes for CASRGGVREQFF.

The CDR3 region has the DNA TGTGCCAGCAGCGTAGGGGACTTAAATAATGAGCAGTTCTTC. Encoded protein: CASSVGDLNNEQFF. The chain carries TRBV9 and TRBJ2-1; D is possibly TRBD2 (6 bases). The V and J ends lost 0 bases and 7 bases respectively, with 11 bases between them. This CDR3 is 14 amino acids long. Germline V gene data show CDR1 as SGDLS and CDR2 as YYNGEE.

At least ten counts were recorded for this clonotype. The J gene is TRBJ1-5, the V gene TRBV12-3 or TRBV12-4; 7 bases map to TRBD1. The J segment lost 4 bases and the V segment lost 3 bases, leaving 0 bases of the junction unmatched. The CDR3 runs to 13 residues. This CDR3 is CASSLTGNQPQHF. DNA of the CDR3: TGTGCCAGCAGTTTGACAGGGAATCAGCCCCAGCATTTT.

The genes are TRBV5-1 and TRBJ1-1; D call uncertain. Trimming left V 0 bases short and J 5 bases short, with 11 bases between. This CDR3 has 14 amino acids. The germline CDR1 and CDR2 sequences are SGHRS and YFSETQ. The DNA for the CDR3 is TGCGCCAGCAGCTTGGACGTTCGAAGGACTGAAGCTTTCTTT. It yields the protein CASSLDVRRTEAFF.

Here the CDR3 DNA reads TGTGCCTGGAGGACCTTTCCGGGAGAAGCCAGACCCCTCCACTTT. Amino acid sequence: CAWRTFPGEARPLHF. This chain joins TRBV30 and TRBJ1-6; no firm D call. The CDR3 loop spans 15 amino acids. Germline V gene lookup returns CDR1 GTSNPN and CDR2 SVGIG (reference sequence). V was shortened by 3 bases and J by 12 bases, with 21 bases between the two germline ends.

A few counts support this clonotype. V usage is TRBV10-3 and J usage is TRBJ2-4, with D tentatively TRBD1 (6 bases). This CDR3 contains 14 residues. Trimming removed 0 bases at V and 5 bases at J, with 8 bases between. CDR1 ENHRY and CDR2 SYGVKD come from the germline V gene. CDR3 amino acids: CAISESRTENIQYF. The DNA for the CDR3 is TGTGCCATCAGTGAGTCAAGGACAGAAAACATTCAGTACTTC.

Many counts were recorded for this clonotype. The junction differs from germline at one of its ends, possibly a read error. The rearrangement links TRBV5-1 to TRBJ2-2, with 9 bases lining up with TRBD1. The CDR3 is made up of 14 amino acids. Germline V gives CDR1 SGHRS, CDR2 YFSETQ. The CDR3: CASSLGQGSGELFF. The CDR3 region has the DNA TGTGCCAGCAGCTTGGGACAGGGATCCGGGGAGCTGTTTTTT.

V usage is TRBV11-2 and J usage is TRBJ2-5; 9 bases align to TRBD1. The junction had 9 bases not matched to a gene; V was cut back by 5 bases and J by 5 bases. Germline V gene data show CDR1 as SGHAT and CDR2 as FQNNGV. The CDR3 runs to 15 residues. In DNA form, the CDR3 reads TGTGCCAGCAGCGGCCGGGACAGGGCACCCGAGACCCAGTACTTC. This sequence encodes CASSGRDRAPETQYF.

The V call is TRBV4-2, the J call TRBJ2-1; 9 nucleotides line up with TRBD1. This CDR3 spans 16 amino acids. The germline CDR1 and CDR2 sequences are LGHNA and YNFKEQ. Trimming cost V 4 bases and J 8 bases; bases outside gene matches: 12. The CDR3 sequence: CASSRVGTGSFYEQFF. As DNA, the CDR3 is TGTGCCAGCAGCCGGGTCGGGACAGGGAGTTTCTATGAGCAGTTCTTC.

The genes are TRBV7-9 and TRBJ2-7; the D is unclear. This CDR3 spans 13 amino acids. The germline V and J ends were trimmed by 1 base and 6 bases, with 10 bases remaining between them. CDR1 is SEHNR, CDR2 FQNEAQ, per germline (reference sequence). The CDR3 DNA follows: TGTGCCAGCAGCTTAGGAACTCAGTCCGAGCAGTACTTC. Protein: CASSLGTQSEQYF.

This clonotype was observed a handful of times. The chain links TRBV5-1 to TRBJ1-4; TRBD1 matches at 7 bases. J lost 4 bases, V lost 4 bases, and 16 bases had no gene match. CDR3 size: 18 residues. Germline CDR1 SGHRS, CDR2 YFSETQ. CDR3 residues: CASSPGQDRFRGNEKLFF. The CDR3 DNA is TGCGCCAGCAGCCCCGGACAGGATCGATTCCGGGGTAATGAAAAACTGTTTTTT. Together with reference TRBV5-1 and TRBJ1-4, the CDR3 gives the full variable domain: KAGVTQTPRYLIKTRGQQVTLSCSPISGHRSVSWYQQTPGQGLQFLFEYFSETQRNKGNFPGRFSGRQFSNSRSEMNVSTLELGDSALYLCASSPGQDRFRGNEKLFFGSGTQLSVL.

J is TRBJ2-1 and V is TRBV5-1, with D possibly TRBD2 on 6 matching bases. The CDR3 covers 15 residues. The germline V and J ends were trimmed by 4 bases and 10 bases, with 21 bases remaining between them. CDR1 SGHRS and CDR2 YFSETQ come from the germline V gene. CDR3 region: CASSVDYGRAREQFF. DNA of the CDR3: TGCGCCAGCAGCGTGGACTACGGGCGGGCAAGGGAGCAGTTCTTC.

The chain has TRBV12-3 or TRBV12-4 and TRBJ2-1; 11 nucleotides align to TRBD2. The CDR3 runs 16 residues. Trimming took 7 bases from V and 5 from J; bases not matched to a gene: 10. The CDR3 DNA follows: TGTGCCAGCACCCGGACCGGGACTAGCGGACACAATGAGCAGTTCTTC. It codes for CASTRTGTSGHNEQFF.